This entry lists 30 T cell receptor beta chains sequenced from one sample in a study of response to subunit inactivated influenza vaccine. TCRdb used MiXCR to reprocess the RT-PCR reads, holding one entry per CDR3 protein. The table has 500,000 to 550,000 distinct CDR3 sequences, approximately 7.2% seen once. The specimen was PBMCs from blood, collected roughly 24 months after vaccination. Receptors originate from a man aged 50-75 years who received an inactivated influenza vaccine.

This clonotype came up many times. The chain joins TRBV10-3 to TRBJ2-2, with a weak D call TRBD2 (5 bases). V was pared by 4 bases and J by 5 bases, with 8 bases between. The length of the CDR3 is 13 residues. Germline CDR1 and CDR2: ENHRY and SYGVKD. CDR3 in DNA: TGTGCCATCAGTGGCGGGCTGACCGGGGAGCTGTTTTTT. This codes for CAISGGLTGELFF.

This clonotype has more than one count but fewer than ten. This rearrangement joins TRBV20-1 to TRBJ1-3; 8 positions match TRBD1. The ends lost 5 bases at V and 4 bases at J; junction bases unmatched: 10. This CDR3 region has 15 residues. Germline CDR1 reads DFQATT; CDR2 reads SNEGSKA (reference sequence). The CDR3 region is CSALSRDRWGNTIYF. DNA for the CDR3: TGCAGTGCTCTTTCCCGGGACAGGTGGGGAAACACCATATATTTT.

This clonotype was detected only a few times. The rearrangement uses TRBV14 and TRBJ1-2; D is uncertain. The CDR3 runs 14 residues. Germline lookup yields CDR1 SGHDN and CDR2 FVKESK. V was trimmed by 3 bases and J by 4 bases, leaving 12 bases between them. Here the CDR3 reads CASSQDWAFYGYTF. The DNA of the CDR3 is TGTGCCAGCAGCCAGGACTGGGCTTTCTATGGCTACACCTTC.

This clonotype has a handful of counts. The CDR3 region has the DNA TGCAGTGCAACATCAGGGTTCCCAGATACGCAGTATTTT. Residues: CSATSGFPDTQYF. The chain combines TRBV20-1 with TRBJ2-3; tentatively, D is TRBD1 (5 bases). The germline V and J ends were trimmed by 6 bases and 4 bases, with 14 bases remaining between them. Germline lookup yields CDR1 DFQATT and CDR2 SNEGSKA (reference sequence). This CDR3 is 13 amino acids long.

This clonotype came up a few times. The chain employs TRBV12-3 or TRBV12-4 and TRBJ2-2; D unresolved. This CDR3 is built from 14 residues. Trimming cost V 3 bases and J 3 bases, with 8 bases left between them. The DNA for the CDR3 is TGTGCCAGCAGTTTTGGGTTGGACACCGGGGAGCTGTTTTTT. Translation gives CASSFGLDTGELFF.

This clonotype was counted only a few times. The rearrangement joins TRBV18 to TRBJ2-5; 8 bases are a match to TRBD1. The V segment lost 4 bases and the J segment 5 bases; nucleotides outside the gene matches: 9. CDR3 length: 15 residues. CDR1 and CDR2 (germline): KGHSH, LQKENI. Here the CDR3 reads CASSRTGSLGETQYF. CDR3 in DNA: TGTGCCAGCTCACGGACAGGGAGCTTGGGTGAGACCCAGTACTTC. Complete variable domain (other parts from reference TRBV18 and TRBJ2-5): NAGVMQNPRHLVRRRGQEARLRCSPMKGHSHVYWYRQLPEEGLKFMVYLQKENIIDESGMPKERFSAEFPKEGPSILRIQQVVRGDSAAYFCASSRTGSLGETQYFGPGTRLLVL.

The sample holds many counts of this clonotype. This chain uses TRBV28 with TRBJ2-2; possible D gene TRBD1, 5 bases. V gave up 8 bases and J gave up 4 bases, with 17 bases separating them. The CDR3 length is 15 residues. Germline V CDR1 and CDR2: MDHEN, SYDVKM. Here the CDR3 DNA reads TGTGCCAGCCATACAGGCCTTCTACCCACCGGGGAGCTGTTTTTT. Protein: CASHTGLLPTGELFF.

At least ten counts were recorded for this clonotype. J is TRBJ2-3 and V is TRBV4-2; a possible D gene is TRBD1 (5 bases). The length of the CDR3 is 17 residues. Germline V gives CDR1 LGHNA, CDR2 YNFKEQ. Trimming removed 0 bases at V and 0 bases at J, with 13 bases between. As DNA, the CDR3 is TGTGCCAGCAGCCAAGATTGGGGCCTGGCAAGCACAGATACGCAGTATTTT. It is translated as CASSQDWGLASTDTQYF.

This clonotype was observed a few times. The chain uses TRBV27 and TRBJ2-7, with TRBD2 matching over 8 bases. Trimming took 6 bases from V and 0 from J; bases not matched to a gene: 7. This CDR3 has 15 residues. CDR1 is MNHEY and CDR2 is SMNVEV in the germline V gene (reference sequence). Here the CDR3 reads CASSAGLAGSYEQYF. For the CDR3, the DNA is TGTGCCAGCAGCGCCGGGCTAGCGGGCTCCTACGAGCAGTACTTC.

This chain uses TRBV7-2 with TRBJ2-1; 10 nucleotides line up with TRBD1. V dropped 4 bases and J dropped 8; count of bases not matched to a gene: 8. This CDR3 comprises 15 residues. Germline loops: CDR1 SGHTA, CDR2 FQGNSA. The CDR3 nucleotides read TGTGCCAGCAGCTCGACAGGGGGCGCATCTTATGAGCAGTTCTTC. Its protein product is CASSSTGGASYEQFF. Based on the CDR3 plus reference TRBV7-2 and TRBJ2-1, the full variable domain is GAGVSQSPSNKVTEKGKDVELRCDPISGHTALYWYRQSLGQGLEFLIYFQGNSAPDKSGLPSDRFSAERTGGSVSTLTIQRTQQEDSAVYLCASSSTGGASYEQFFGPGTRLTVL.

This clonotype was observed at least ten times. The V and J genes are TRBV29-1 and TRBJ2-1; D is perhaps TRBD2 (6 bases). The CDR3 runs to 11 residues. The V end lost 6 bases, the J end lost 11 bases, and 14 bases lay between the germline ends. Germline V gene sequence: CDR1 SQVTM, CDR2 ANQGSEA. The CDR3 spells CSVGTGDKQFF. DNA of the CDR3: TGCAGCGTGGGGACTGGCGATAAGCAGTTCTTC.

V and J are TRBV20-1 and TRBJ2-7; D is possibly TRBD2 (5 bases). The germline V gene encodes CDR1 DFQATT and CDR2 SNEGSKA (reference sequence). This CDR3 contains 14 residues. V was clipped by 4 bases and J by 6 bases, with 19 bases between them. DNA for the CDR3: TGCAGTGCTATCCGGACCGTTGCTGAGGGCGAGCAGTACTTC. Translation gives CSAIRTVAEGEQYF.

This sequence joins TRBV7-2 and TRBJ2-6, with D perhaps TRBD2 (5 bases). The CDR3 has 17 residues. CDR1 is SGHTA and CDR2 is FQGNSA in the germline V gene. V was trimmed by 2 bases and J by 0 bases, leaving 11 bases between them. CDR3 DNA: TGTGCCAGCAGCTTACTGGGCGGGTCCTCTGGGGCCAACGTCCTGACTTTC. Residues: CASSLLGGSSGANVLTF.

This clonotype was found a few times. This chain joins TRBV29-1 and TRBJ2-1, with TRBD2 matching 11 bases. V shed 7 bases, J shed 1 base, and the junction held 6 bases outside the gene matches. This CDR3 region has 15 residues. Germline V gene sequence: CDR1 SQVTM, CDR2 ANQGSEA. In nucleotides, the CDR3 is TGCAGCGGTGTGGGACTAGCGGTGTCCTACAATGAGCAGTTCTTC. This gives the protein CSGVGLAVSYNEQFF.

This chain joins TRBV4-2 and TRBJ1-2, with TRBD1 matching over 7 bases. V shed 5 bases and J 4 bases; nucleotides not matched to a gene: 13. Germline V lookup: CDR1 LGHNA, CDR2 YNFKEQ. The CDR3 has 16 residues. CDR3 sequence (DNA): TGTGCCAGCAGCGAGTATACCGGGACAGCCGTCTATGGCTACACCTTC. Translated: CASSEYTGTAVYGYTF.

The rearrangement links TRBV20-1 to TRBJ2-1, with 14 positions matching TRBD2. The V gene end was trimmed by 5 bases and the J gene end by 8 bases; junction bases not matched to a gene: 5. The CDR3 totals 14 residues. Germline V CDR1 and CDR2: DFQATT, SNEGSKA (reference sequence). The CDR3 DNA reads TGCAGTGCTTTGACTAGCGGGAGGGCGGATGAGCAGTTCTTC. Its translation is CSALTSGRADEQFF.

This clonotype has only a few counts. The chain carries TRBV27 and TRBJ1-4; a weak D match, TRBD1 (6 bases). Trimming removed 6 bases from V and 7 bases from J, with 24 bases in between. Looked up from germline, CDR1 is MNHEY and CDR2 is SMNVEV (reference sequence). The CDR3 runs 17 residues. CDR3 DNA sequence: TGTGCCAGCAGCCCCGACGTCCGGATCAGGGGTTCTGAAAAACTGTTTTTT. Its translation: CASSPDVRIRGSEKLFF.

This clonotype was counted a few times. The chain recombines TRBV2 with TRBJ2-7, with D tentatively TRBD1 (5 bases). Deletions cut 3 bases from V and 5 bases from J, with 20 bases between. The CDR3 extends over 16 amino acids. In germline, CDR1 is SNHLY, CDR2 FYNNEI. The CDR3 DNA reads as TGTGCCAGCAGTGATTTACAGGTCCCGTCCAGCGACGAGCAGTACTTC. Translating it yields CASSDLQVPSSDEQYF.

V is TRBV4-3 and J is TRBJ2-7, with D unclear. This CDR3 has 16 residues. V shed 0 bases and J shed 6 bases, with 18 bases lying between them. The germline gives CDR1 LGHNA, CDR2 YSLEER. The CDR3 DNA reads TGCGCCAGCAGCCAAGATTTGCGGAATACCTTAAGCGAGCAGTACTTC. Translation: CASSQDLRNTLSEQYF.

This clonotype was counted at least ten times. This chain joins TRBV12-3 or TRBV12-4 and TRBJ2-4; D remains unclear. The ends were cut back, 4 bases at V and 2 bases at J, with 6 bases in the middle. The CDR3 extends over 13 amino acids. This chain's CDR3 is CASSSSSKNIQYF. As DNA, the CDR3 is TGTGCCAGCAGTTCTTCTTCCAAAAACATTCAGTACTTC.

This clonotype was seen a handful of times. The J gene is TRBJ2-1, the V gene TRBV6-1; D not certain. V was cut by 6 bases and J by 9 bases, with 9 bases left in between. Per germline, CDR1 MNHNS and CDR2 SASEGT. This CDR3 comprises 11 residues. DNA of the CDR3: TGTGCCAGCAGGTCCGAAGGTGAGCAGTTCTTC. Residues: CASRSEGEQFF.

The chain recombines TRBV10-3 with TRBJ1-1; TRBD1 is a possible D gene (6 bases). This CDR3 is built from 14 residues. Trimming removed 9 bases at V and 0 bases at J, with 14 bases between. Germline V gene lookup returns CDR1 ENHRY and CDR2 SYGVKD. The chain's CDR3 is CAIGIGGLNTEAFF. The CDR3 coding sequence is TGTGCCATAGGTATCGGGGGCCTGAACACTGAAGCTTTCTTT.

This clonotype came up many times. The chain links TRBV7-2 to TRBJ2-3; D ambiguous. CDR3 size: 15 residues. V was trimmed by 2 bases and J by 7 bases, leaving 16 bases between them. Looked up from germline, CDR1 is SGHTA and CDR2 is FQGNSA. CDR3: CASSLSFVGAHTQYF. In DNA form, the CDR3 reads TGTGCCAGCAGCTTAAGTTTTGTCGGCGCCCATACGCAGTATTTT. Supplemented by reference TRBV7-2 and TRBJ2-3, the full variable domain reads GAGVSQSPSNKVTEKGKDVELRCDPISGHTALYWYRQSLGQGLEFLIYFQGNSAPDKSGLPSDRFSAERTGGSVSTLTIQRTQQEDSAVYLCASSLSFVGAHTQYFGPGTRLTVL.

In this sample, this clonotype turned up many times. This chain connects TRBV7-9 to TRBJ2-7; D is unclear. The V and J ends lost 7 bases and 7 bases respectively, with 17 bases between them. CDR3 length: 13 residues. CDR1 SEHNR and CDR2 FQNEAQ come from the germline V gene (reference sequence). CDR3 DNA: TGTGCCAGCACCGAACTTGGGGTTAGTGAGCAGTACTTC. Protein: CASTELGVSEQYF.

This chain joins TRBV30 and TRBJ1-6; D is unclear. CDR1 is GTSNPN, CDR2 SVGIG, per germline (reference sequence). The CDR3 totals 12 residues. V was trimmed by 6 bases and J by 2 bases, leaving 5 bases between them. The CDR3 loop is CACGAYNSPLHF. CDR3 nucleotides: TGTGCCTGCGGGGCCTATAATTCACCCCTCCACTTT.

The chain employs TRBV30 and TRBJ2-3, with 7 positions matching TRBD2. The V and J ends lost 0 bases and 6 bases, in that order; junction bases with no gene match: 9. Germline values: CDR1 GTSNPN, CDR2 SVGIG (reference sequence). CDR3 length: 15 residues. The CDR3 region is CAWSVLGRASDTQYF. The CDR3 DNA reads as TGTGCCTGGAGTGTACTGGGGAGGGCCAGTGATACGCAGTATTTT.

This rearrangement joins TRBV11-2 to TRBJ2-6; D is unresolved. Germline V gene data show CDR1 as SGHAT and CDR2 as FQNNGV. Trimming cost V 4 bases and J 0 bases, with 16 bases left between them. CDR3 length: 18 residues. For the CDR3, the DNA is TGTGCCAGCAGCTACATATGGGTCGCCAACTCTGGGGCCAACGTCCTGACTTTC. Translating gives CASSYIWVANSGANVLTF. Full variable domain (missing parts from reference TRBV11-2 and TRBJ2-6): EAGVAQSPRYKIIEKRQSVAFWCNPISGHATLYWYQQILGQGPKLLIQFQNNGVVDDSQLPKDRFSAERLKGVDSTLKIQPAKLEDSAVYLCASSYIWVANSGANVLTFGAGSRLTVL.

This clonotype has more than one count but fewer than ten. The CDR3 region is CSARITGTKSYEQYF. DNA for the CDR3: TGCAGTGCTAGGATCACCGGGACTAAATCCTACGAGCAGTACTTC. The chain links TRBV20-1 to TRBJ2-7; 7 nucleotides match TRBD2. The germline gives CDR1 DFQATT, CDR2 SNEGSKA (reference sequence). V lost 3 bases to trimming and J lost 1 base; unmatched junction nucleotides: 9. The CDR3 has 15 amino acids.

The chain is built from TRBV7-9 and TRBJ2-5; 10 bases fit TRBD1. The germline V gene has CDR1 SEHNR and CDR2 FQNEAQ (reference sequence). The junction had 4 bases not matched to a gene; V was cut back by 5 bases and J by 7 bases. This CDR3 comprises 13 residues. CDR3 nucleotides: TGTGCCAGCAGCACCCGGGACAGGGGGACCCAGTACTTC. Protein: CASSTRDRGTQYF.

V is TRBV6-5 and J is TRBJ2-1, with TRBD2 matching over 8 bases. Germline V lookup: CDR1 MNHEY, CDR2 SVGAGI. The CDR3 has 18 amino acids. Trimming at V came to 2 bases and at J to 4 bases, leaving 13 bases not matched to a gene. The CDR3 bases are TGTGCCAGCAGTTACCCGTTGGGAATAGCGGGACGGTACAATGAGCAGTTCTTC. It specifies CASSYPLGIAGRYNEQFF.